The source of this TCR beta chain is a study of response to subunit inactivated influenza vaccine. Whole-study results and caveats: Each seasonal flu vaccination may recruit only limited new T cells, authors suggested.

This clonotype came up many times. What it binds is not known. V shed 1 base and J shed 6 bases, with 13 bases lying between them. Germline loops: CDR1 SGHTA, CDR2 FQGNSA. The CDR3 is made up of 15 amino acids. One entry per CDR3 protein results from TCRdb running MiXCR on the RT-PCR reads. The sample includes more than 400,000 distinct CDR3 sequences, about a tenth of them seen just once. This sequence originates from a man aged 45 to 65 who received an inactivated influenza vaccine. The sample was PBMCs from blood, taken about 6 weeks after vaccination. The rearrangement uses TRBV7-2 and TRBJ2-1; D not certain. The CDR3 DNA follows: TGTGCCAGCAGCTTAGGCTACCAAAGAGGCAATGAGCAGTTCTTC. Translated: CASSLGYQRGNEQFF.